These T cell receptor beta chains were read from a single sample in a study of blood T cell repertoires in COVID-19. Only in-frame clones appear in the TCRdb table, and some are missing; sequencing was by immunoSEQ multiplex PCR. The sample has around 130,000 clones, 77% seen once; the top ten hold around 20%. The sequenced sample was peripheral blood. Receptor source: an older man with acute or convalescent COVID-19. The CDR3 runs from the conserved cysteine through the conserved F or W. Each record gives: J gene, V gene, D gene, CDR3 protein, CDR3 DNA. The D gene is left open where the match is weak.

TRBJ1-1 TRBV7-9 TRBD1 CASSQGVGEAFF TGTGCCAGCAGCCAGGGGGTGGGCGAAGCTTTCTTT
TRBJ2-7 TRBV30 . CAWSVSFRGSYEQYF TGTGCCTGGAGTGTATCTTTCCGGGGATCCTACGAGCAGTACTTC
TRBJ1-2 TRBV4-1 . CASSIGGGLLNYGYTF TGCGCCAGCAGTATAGGGGGGGGGCTGCTTAACTATGGCTACACCTTC
TRBJ2-5 TRBV27 TRBD1 CASSWDLTGGGTQYF TGTGCCAGCAGTTGGGACTTGACAGGGGGTGGGACCCAGTACTTC
TRBJ2-3 TRBV3-1/TRBV3-2 TRBD2 CASSLNPHRGGSTDTQYF TGTGCCAGCAGCTTAAATCCCCACCGCGGGGGGTCCACAGATACGCAGTATTTT
TRBJ2-5 TRBV19 . CASSMEETQYF TGTGCCAGTAGTATGGAGGAGACCCAGTACTTC
TRBJ1-6 TRBV6-2/TRBV6-3 TRBD1 CASSQPGQGGSPLHF TGTGCCAGCAGTCAGCCGGGACAGGGTGGTTCACCCCTCCACTTT
TRBJ2-5 TRBV13 TRBD2 CASSLVGGVAGTQYF TGTGCCAGCAGCTTAGTGGGAGGGGTTGCAGGGACCCAGTACTTC
TRBJ1-1 TRBV6-5 TRBD1 CASSYAGGTEAFF TGTGCCAGCAGTTACGCAGGGGGGACTGAAGCTTTCTTT
TRBJ1-1 TRBV19 TRBD1 CASSPQGAGTEAFF TGTGCCAGTAGCCCACAGGGGGCAGGGACTGAAGCTTTCTTT
TRBJ2-1 TRBV19 TRBD2 CASSLTSGDNEQFF TGTGCCAGTAGCCTGACCAGCGGGGACAATGAGCAGTTCTTC
TRBJ1-5 TRBV3-1/TRBV3-2 . CASSPSPSERQPQHF TGTGCCAGCAGTCCTAGCCCCTCCGAACGTCAGCCCCAGCATTTT
TRBJ2-7 TRBV5-1 TRBD1 CASSTGGRQYF TGCGCCAGCAGCACAGGGGGCAGGCAGTACTTC
TRBJ2-7 TRBV11-2 . CASSVGGAWGQTGSRQYF TGTGCCAGCAGCGTCGGAGGGGCCTGGGGACAGACGGGCTCTCGGCAGTACTTC
TRBJ1-5 TRBV6-2/TRBV6-3 . CASSSGGTTVGPQHF TGTGCCAGCAGTTCTGGAGGGACTACGGTTGGCCCCCAGCATTTT
TRBJ2-2 TRBV27 TRBD2 CASSFRGSSGVKYTGELFF TGTGCCAGCAGTTTTAGGGGGTCTAGCGGGGTTAAGTACACCGGGGAGCTGTTTTTT
TRBJ1-1 TRBV18 . CASSPGTKNTEAFF TGTGCCAGCTCACCTGGGACAAAGAACACTGAAGCTTTCTTT